These 22 T cell receptor beta chains share one sample of origin, sequenced in a study of T cells in localized non-small cell lung cancer. Measured with immunoSEQ multiplex PCR; TCRdb has only the in-frame clones, and not every one. This sample yields around 83,000 clones, of which about nine tenths are seen a single time; approximately 15% belongs to the top ten. This specimen was peripheral blood, taken before any cancer treatment. Receptors originate from a man aged 35-69 years with stage I squamous cell lung carcinoma.

V usage is TRBV7-2 and J usage is TRBJ2-7; D is possibly TRBD1 (5 bases). Trimming pared 5 bases from V and 3 bases from J, leaving 20 bases between. This CDR3 has 16 amino acids. Germline CDR1 reads SGHTA; CDR2 reads FQGNSA. The CDR3 protein is CASSPTRARAVYEQYF. The DNA for the CDR3 is TGTGCCAGCAGCCCAACCAGGGCAAGGGCTGTCTACGAGCAGTACTTC.

The gene calls are TRBV18 and TRBJ2-1; 7 bases fit TRBD1. CDR3 length equals 16 residues. Unmatched junction bases numbered 10, after V lost 6 bases and J lost 2 bases. Germline V CDR1 and CDR2: KGHSH, LQKENI. The CDR3 region is CASSPPGTVTYNEQFF. The CDR3 DNA reads TGTGCCAGCTCTCCCCCCGGGACAGTCACCTACAATGAGCAGTTCTTC. Using reference TRBV18 and TRBJ2-1 for the parts outside the CDR3, the full variable domain is NAGVMQNPRHLVRRRGQEARLRCSPMKGHSHVYWYRQLPEEGLKFMVYLQKENIIDESGMPKERFSAEFPKEGPSILRIQQVVRGDSAAYFCASSPPGTVTYNEQFFGPGTRLTVL.

This chain links TRBV11-2 with TRBJ1-4; 9 positions agree with TRBD1. The length of the CDR3 is 16 residues. V shed 5 bases and J 7 bases; nucleotides not matched to a gene: 11. Germline V CDR1 and CDR2: SGHAT, FQNNGV. CDR3 protein: CASSPQGAAGGEKLFF. The CDR3 nucleotides read TGTGCCAGCAGCCCACAGGGGGCGGCCGGTGGTGAAAAACTGTTTTTT.

The chain joins TRBV10-2 to TRBJ2-7; possibly TRBD1 for D (7 bases). Per the germline V gene, CDR1 is WSHSY and CDR2 is SAAADI. The CDR3 is made up of 13 amino acids. The V end lost 7 bases, the J end lost 3 bases, and 13 bases lay between the germline ends. Here the CDR3 DNA reads TGCGCCAGCACCAACAGGGGAGGCTACGAGCAGTACTTC. It translates to CASTNRGGYEQYF.

The V gene is TRBV28, the J gene TRBJ1-2; TRBD1 matches at 9 bases. Germline values: CDR1 MDHEN, CDR2 SYDVKM. Germline trimming cut 4 bases from V and 3 bases from J; bases unmatched to any gene: 12. The CDR3 has 17 residues. In DNA form, the CDR3 reads TGTGCCAGCAGTTCCCATAGAAACGACAGGGGGGACTATGGCTACACCTTC. Its protein product is CASSSHRNDRGDYGYTF.

The rearrangement joins TRBV9 to TRBJ2-2; D uncertain. The CDR3 is made up of 13 amino acids. The V gene's germline CDR1 is SGDLS and CDR2 YYNGEE. Trimming took 3 bases from V and 6 from J, leaving 9 bases between them. In DNA form, the CDR3 reads TGTGCCAGCAGCGCCAGGCCGTCCGGGGAGCTGTTTTTT. Its protein product is CASSARPSGELFF.

This chain links TRBV6-1 with TRBJ2-3, with 9 nucleotides matching TRBD2. V dropped 0 bases and J dropped 3; count of bases not matched to a gene: 13. CDR3 length: 19 amino acids. Germline lookup yields CDR1 MNHNS and CDR2 SASEGT. CDR3 region: CASSEAGGGAQWMTDTQYF. CDR3 DNA sequence: TGTGCCAGCAGTGAAGCAGGCGGGGGGGCCCAATGGATGACAGATACGCAGTATTTT.

This chain joins TRBV11-2 and TRBJ2-2; tentatively, D is TRBD2 (6 bases). Germline V gene lookup returns CDR1 SGHAT and CDR2 FQNNGV. Trimming stripped 6 bases from V and 4 bases from J, with 15 bases between. The CDR3 totals 15 residues. In nucleotides, the CDR3 is TGTGCCAGCAGTCCCCGGGGGATGGGCACCGGGGAGCTGTTTTTT. Translating gives CASSPRGMGTGELFF.

The gene calls are TRBV6-7 and TRBJ2-3; 7 bases align to TRBD1. TRBV6-7 is identified as an open reading frame with a role that is uncertain. V gave up 0 bases and J gave up 3 bases; unmatched junction bases: 6. The CDR3 is made up of 16 amino acids. CDR3 in amino acids: CASSYSPGGLTDTQYF. The CDR3 DNA follows: TGTGCCAGCAGTTACTCTCCAGGGGGTTTGACAGATACGCAGTATTTT.

The chain joins TRBV5-1 to TRBJ1-5; 8 nucleotides agree with TRBD1. From germline, CDR1 is SGHRS and CDR2 YFSETQ. V lost 3 bases to trimming and J lost 2 bases; unmatched junction nucleotides: 4. The CDR3 sequence is 15 residues long. CDR3 residues: CASSSPQGGNQPQHF. The CDR3 DNA sequence: TGCGCCAGCAGCTCGCCACAGGGGGGCAATCAGCCCCAGCATTTT.

This chain links TRBV5-1 with TRBJ1-2; 12 bases fit TRBD1. Germline CDR1 SGHRS, CDR2 YFSETQ. Trimming took 4 bases from V and 6 from J; bases not matched to a gene: 7. CDR3 size: 15 residues. The CDR3 protein is CASSPAGTGGNGYTF. The CDR3 DNA follows: TGCGCCAGCAGCCCCGCCGGGACAGGGGGCAATGGCTACACCTTC.

The chain couples TRBV2 to TRBJ1-5, with D maybe TRBD1 (6 bases). Looked up from germline, CDR1 is SNHLY and CDR2 is FYNNEI. This CDR3 spans 15 amino acids. With 7 bases removed from V and 2 bases from J, the gap between germline ends came to 15 bases. The CDR3 reads CASKLEGVGNQPQHF. The CDR3 nucleotides read TGTGCCAGCAAGCTGGAGGGGGTGGGCAATCAGCCCCAGCATTTT.

V is TRBV6-5 and J is TRBJ1-1; 7 bases line up with TRBD1. The V segment lost 2 bases and the J segment 7 bases; nucleotides outside the gene matches: 4. CDR1 MNHEY and CDR2 SVGAGI come from the germline V gene. The CDR3 loop spans 13 amino acids. The CDR3 DNA is TGTGCCAGCAGTTACCACCGGGACAGTGAAGCTTTCTTT. Translation: CASSYHRDSEAFF.

The rearrangement joins TRBV7-2 to TRBJ1-1; possible D gene TRBD1, 5 bases. V shed 5 bases and J shed 3 bases, with 13 bases lying between them. This CDR3 is built from 14 residues. CDR1 and CDR2 from the germline V gene are SGHTA and FQGNSA. This chain's CDR3 is CASSPGGGYTEAFF. In nucleotides, the CDR3 is TGTGCCAGCAGCCCCGGGGGGGGATACACTGAAGCTTTCTTT.

V is TRBV28 and J is TRBJ2-7; TRBD2 matches 11 bases. V dropped 4 bases and J dropped 4; count of bases not matched to a gene: 6. This CDR3 has 15 amino acids. The germline V gene has CDR1 MDHEN and CDR2 SYDVKM. CDR3 protein: CASSSIAGGKYEQYF. CDR3 coding DNA: TGTGCCAGCAGTTCAATAGCGGGGGGGAAATACGAGCAGTACTTC.

The V gene is TRBV4-1, the J gene TRBJ2-5; perhaps D is TRBD1 or TRBD2 (6 bases each). Germline V gene sequence: CDR1 MGHRA, CDR2 YSYEKL. This CDR3 spans 14 amino acids. V lost 4 bases and J lost 4, with 13 bases in between. The CDR3 nucleotides are TGCGCCAGCAGCCGAGGGGGACTCCCAGAGACCCAGTACTTC. Translated, it gives CASSRGGLPETQYF.

The chain has TRBV5-1 and TRBJ2-5; 8 bases fit TRBD1. The closer fit of TRBJ2-7 to the DNA end suggests the J call may be wrong. The germline CDR1 and CDR2 sequences are SGHRS and YFSETQ. The CDR3 is 14 residues long. Here the CDR3 DNA reads TGCGCCAGCAGCTTAACAGGGGGTACCTACGAGCAGTACTTC. Translated: CASSLTGGTYEQYF.

The chain carries TRBV2 and TRBJ2-1, with TRBD2 matching 12 bases. Per the germline V gene, CDR1 is SNHLY and CDR2 is FYNNEI. This CDR3 comprises 13 residues. V lost 6 bases to trimming and J lost 11 bases; unmatched junction nucleotides: 5. CDR3 loop: CASSRTSGVQQFF. In DNA form, the CDR3 reads TGTGCCAGCAGCAGGACTAGCGGGGTCCAGCAGTTCTTC.

V usage is TRBV11-2 and J usage is TRBJ1-2; TRBD1 might be the D (5 bases). V lost 6 bases, J lost 4 bases, and 15 bases lay in between. Germline V gene data show CDR1 as SGHAT and CDR2 as FQNNGV. The CDR3 covers 14 residues. CDR3 sequence (DNA): TGTGCCAGCAGGACTTCGGGGCCAGGCTATGGCTACACCTTC. Its translation: CASRTSGPGYGYTF.

The chain recombines TRBV7-2 with TRBJ1-5, with 7 bases matching TRBD1. CDR3 length: 19 residues. The germline CDR1 and CDR2 sequences are SGHTA and FQGNSA. Germline trimming cut 2 bases from V and 0 bases from J; bases unmatched to any gene: 13. CDR3 region: CASSLHGGQTPYSNQPQHF. As DNA, the CDR3 is TGTGCCAGCAGCTTACATGGGGGACAGACTCCTTATAGCAATCAGCCCCAGCATTTT.

The genes are TRBV7-9 and TRBJ1-3, with D uncertain. The germline gives CDR1 SEHNR, CDR2 FQNEAQ (reference sequence). Trimming shortened V by 6 bases and J by 4 bases, and 13 bases separated the two germline ends. The CDR3 has 14 amino acids. For the CDR3, the DNA is TGTGCCAGCAGATCAGTAGCGATAGGAAACACCATATATTTT. Amino acids: CASRSVAIGNTIYF.

V and J are TRBV10-3 and TRBJ1-1, with unresolved D. Looked up from germline, CDR1 is ENHRY and CDR2 is SYGVKD. CDR3 length: 17 residues. V was pared by 1 base and J by 4 bases, with 19 bases between. The CDR3 bases are TGTGCCATCAGTGAGTTCGGTTCTACTAAAGGAAGCACTGAAGCTTTCTTT. The encoded protein is CAISEFGSTKGSTEAFF.